A single sample is the source of the 30 T cell receptor beta chains below, sequenced in a study of shared clonotypes between healthy human individuals. The table came from immunoSEQ multiplex PCR; TCRdb's copy has only in-frame clones and leaves some out. The sample lists under 150,000 clones, under 70% seen once, with 20% to 25% in the top ten. The specimen was memory CD8+ T cells sorted from blood. Subset in this sample: CD45RO+ cells pooled with CCR7-negative TemRA cells. The receptors here all came from a woman under 40 in good health.

J is TRBJ1-2 and V is TRBV2; the match to TRBD1 covers 11 bases. The CDR3 loop spans 15 amino acids. V shed 6 bases, J shed 5 bases, and the junction held 8 bases outside the gene matches. Germline assignment: CDR1 SNHLY and CDR2 FYNNEI. For the CDR3, the DNA is TGTGCCAGCAGGGACAGGGGGCACCCGGGGTATGGCTACACCTTC. Translation: CASRDRGHPGYGYTF.

The chain links TRBV10-1 to TRBJ2-1; D uncertain. The CDR3 is 13 residues long. Per the germline V gene, CDR1 is WNHNN and CDR2 is SYGVQD (reference sequence). V lost 5 bases, J lost 1 base, and 6 bases lay in between. DNA for the CDR3: TGCGCCAGCAGTATGACGTCCTACAATGAGCAGTTCTTC. Translating it yields CASSMTSYNEQFF.

This clone was detected only a few times. The chain employs TRBV27 and TRBJ2-1; 11 nucleotides align to TRBD2. With 3 bases clipped from V and 4 bases from J, the junction kept 5 bases outside the gene matches. The germline V gene has CDR1 MNHEY and CDR2 SMNVEV (reference sequence). The CDR3 runs to 16 residues. CDR3: CASSLLLAGGYNEQFF. The CDR3 DNA reads as TGTGCCAGCAGTTTGCTCCTAGCGGGGGGATACAATGAGCAGTTCTTC.

The chain joins TRBV7-9 to TRBJ2-5, with D perhaps matching TRBD1 (6 bases). Germline loops: CDR1 SEHNR, CDR2 FQNEAQ (reference sequence). V was trimmed by 2 bases and J by 7 bases, leaving 14 bases between them. This CDR3 spans 14 amino acids. The CDR3 nucleotides are TGTGCCAGCAGCTTACTACAGGGATGGGGGACCCAGTACTTC. Protein sequence: CASSLLQGWGTQYF.

This clone occurred once. The rearrangement joins TRBV28 to TRBJ2-1; 11 nucleotides align to TRBD2. This CDR3 has 16 amino acids. With V trimmed by 6 bases and J by 8 bases, 12 bases remained unmatched. CDR1 and CDR2 from the germline V gene are MDHEN and SYDVKM. The CDR3 reads CASRSLAGGGVYEQFF. The CDR3 DNA sequence: TGTGCCAGCAGGAGCTTAGCGGGAGGGGGCGTGTATGAGCAGTTCTTC.

The V call is TRBV6-1, the J call TRBJ1-5; maybe TRBD1 (6 bases). Germline V lookup: CDR1 MNHNS, CDR2 SASEGT. The CDR3 runs 15 residues. V was trimmed by 3 bases and J by 0 bases, leaving 9 bases between them. The CDR3 loop reads CASSDNRASNQPQHF. CDR3 nucleotides: TGTGCCAGCAGTGATAACAGGGCTAGCAATCAGCCCCAGCATTTT.

The rearrangement links TRBV25-1 to TRBJ2-7, with D unresolved. Germline V gives CDR1 MGHDK, CDR2 SYGVNS. V was pared by 3 bases and J by 1 base, with 4 bases between. The CDR3 totals 12 residues. Here the CDR3 reads CASSEGSYEQYF. The DNA for the CDR3 is TGTGCCAGCAGTGAGGGGTCCTACGAGCAGTACTTC.

The chain links TRBV7-9 to TRBJ2-2; no clear D. V was cut by 1 base and J by 4 bases, with 13 bases left in between. Germline V gene lookup returns CDR1 SEHNR and CDR2 FQNEAQ (reference sequence). This CDR3 comprises 16 residues. The CDR3 nucleotides are TGTGCCAGCAGCTTAGGATCCCCGCTCGTCACCGGGGAGCTGTTTTTT. This sequence encodes CASSLGSPLVTGELFF.

A word on this clone: A far larger clone is a single base away, which makes a read error likely. At the DNA level, this CDR3 is encoded by other sequences in the same sample as well. This sequence joins TRBV28 and TRBJ1-2; 8 nucleotides line up with TRBD1. This CDR3 is built from 16 residues. Germline V gives CDR1 MDHEN, CDR2 SYDVKM. CDR3 in DNA: TGCGCCAGCAGAGACAGGGGCGCTTTACGGATCTATGGCTACACCTTC. Translating gives CASRDRGALRIYGYTF.

A single count supports this clone. The V gene is TRBV4-1, the J gene TRBJ1-5; the match to TRBD1 covers 7 bases. Germline loops: CDR1 MGHRA, CDR2 YSYEKL. The junction had 9 bases not matched to a gene; V was cut back by 4 bases and J by 3 bases. The CDR3 is made up of 16 amino acids. The CDR3, as DNA: TGCGCCAGCAGCCGTACTACGGGACAGTACAATCAGCCCCAGCATTTT. Its protein product is CASSRTTGQYNQPQHF.

V gene TRBV15 combines with J gene TRBJ2-7; TRBD2 matches 8 bases. The germline gives CDR1 LNHNV, CDR2 YYDKDF (reference sequence). The ends lost 1 base at V and 5 bases at J; junction bases unmatched: 10. The CDR3 covers 16 residues. The DNA of the CDR3 is TGTGCCACCAGCAGAGGGGCCCCCGGGACTAGTAACGAGCAGTACTTC. Its translation is CATSRGAPGTSNEQYF.

In its sample, this clone was seen a few times. The V call is TRBV7-9, the J call TRBJ1-2; D is perhaps TRBD1 (6 bases). Germline CDR1 reads SEHNR; CDR2 reads FQNEAQ (reference sequence). This CDR3 is built from 14 residues. V lost 5 bases to trimming and J lost 3 bases, with 13 bases between them. The CDR3 spells CASSPWDNYYGYTF. The CDR3 coding sequence is TGTGCCAGCAGCCCGTGGGACAACTACTATGGCTACACCTTC.

J is TRBJ2-7 and V is TRBV13; D may correspond to TRBD1 or TRBD2 (5 bases each). Germline CDR1 reads PRHDT; CDR2 reads FYEKMQ (reference sequence). V lost 5 bases, J lost 4 bases, and 9 bases lay in between. The CDR3 is made up of 12 amino acids. The CDR3 spells CASSKGPYEQYF. Written as DNA, the CDR3 is TGTGCCAGCAGCAAGGGACCATACGAGCAGTACTTC.

The CDR3 sequence: CASSTKGLGYEQYF. CDR3 coding DNA: TGTGCCAGCAGTACTAAGGGACTGGGATACGAGCAGTACTTC. The chain has TRBV2 and TRBJ2-7, with a weak D call TRBD2 (6 bases). This CDR3 comprises 14 residues. The germline V and J ends were trimmed by 5 bases and 4 bases, with 15 bases remaining between them. Germline V gene lookup returns CDR1 SNHLY and CDR2 FYNNEI.

This clone was seen more than once but under ten times. This rearrangement joins TRBV19 to TRBJ1-5, with D perhaps matching TRBD1 (6 bases). From germline, CDR1 is LNHDA and CDR2 SQIVND (reference sequence). The CDR3 extends over 14 amino acids. Trimming shortened V by 7 bases and J by 3 bases, and 13 bases separated the two germline ends. Written as DNA, the CDR3 is TGTGCCAGTAACCCCCAGGGGTTCAATCAGCCCCAGCATTTT. It specifies CASNPQGFNQPQHF.

This rearrangement joins TRBV5-1 to TRBJ2-7; 7 positions agree with TRBD2. The CDR3 spans 16 residues. Germline CDR1 reads SGHRS; CDR2 reads YFSETQ. Losses at the gene ends were 4 bases for V and 3 bases for J; bases not matched to a gene: 13. CDR3 coding DNA: TGCGCCAGCAGCGGACTAGGGCGGGGGACCCACTACGAGCAGTACTTC. It translates to CASSGLGRGTHYEQYF.

This chain uses TRBV29-1 with TRBJ2-7; tentative D call: TRBD1 (6 bases). Germline V CDR1 and CDR2: SQVTM, ANQGSEA. With 5 bases removed from V and 0 bases from J, the gap between germline ends came to 20 bases. The CDR3 has 16 residues. CDR3 region: CSVWARGRLSSYEQYF. The CDR3 bases are TGCAGCGTTTGGGCCAGGGGACGCTTGAGCTCCTACGAGCAGTACTTC.

This chain uses TRBV6-1 with TRBJ1-5; D gene ambiguous. The germline V gene has CDR1 MNHNS and CDR2 SASEGT. Trimming shortened V by 3 bases and J by 5 bases, and 8 bases separated the two germline ends. The CDR3 is 13 amino acids. The CDR3 spells CASSDLGDQPQHF. The CDR3 bases are TGTGCCAGCAGTGACCTTGGGGATCAGCCCCAGCATTTT.

In its sample, this clone was seen many times. The chain couples TRBV29-1 to TRBJ1-2; D is uncertain. The V gene's germline CDR1 is SQVTM and CDR2 ANQGSEA. CDR3 size: 14 residues. V gave up 2 bases and J gave up 8 bases, with 18 bases separating them. The CDR3 DNA sequence: TGCAGCGTTGAAAGTAGGGCCCCCGGGCGGGGCTACACCTTC. The encoded protein is CSVESRAPGRGYTF.

The gene calls are TRBV4-2 and TRBJ1-3; 7 bases are a match to TRBD1. The CDR3 runs to 15 residues. CDR1 is LGHNA and CDR2 is YNFKEQ in the germline V gene. V lost 3 bases, J lost 2 bases, and 4 bases stayed unmatched. CDR3 amino acids: CASSHDTGAGNTIYF. CDR3 bases: TGTGCCAGCAGCCATGACACAGGGGCTGGAAACACCATATATTTT.

As for this clone: This specimen includes other DNA sequences encoding the same CDR3. The rearrangement links TRBV19 to TRBJ2-1; 11 bases are a match to TRBD1. Germline CDR1 is LNHDA and CDR2 is SQIVND (reference sequence). V was pared by 3 bases and J by 4 bases, with 8 bases of the junction left unmatched. The CDR3 is made up of 17 amino acids. This CDR3 is CASSIDSGTGGYNEQFF. CDR3 nucleotides: TGTGCCAGTAGTATCGACTCCGGGACAGGGGGATACAATGAGCAGTTCTTC.

The genes are TRBV4-1 and TRBJ2-7; D is ambiguous. The V end was cut by 5 bases, the J end by 5 bases, with 16 bases between. The CDR3 runs 14 residues. Germline V gives CDR1 MGHRA, CDR2 YSYEKL. The CDR3 DNA follows: TGCGCCAGCAGCGCCCACTTCCGACGGGACGAGCAGTACTTC. Amino acids: CASSAHFRRDEQYF.

This rearrangement joins TRBV6-1 to TRBJ2-2; D is perhaps TRBD2 (6 bases). V was clipped by 11 bases and J by 7 bases, with 23 bases between them. The germline CDR1 and CDR2 sequences are MNHNS and SASEGT. The CDR3 runs 15 residues. The DNA of the CDR3 is TGTGCCCTACGGGGTGGATGGGGGGTTGTCGGGGAGCTGTTTTTT. Protein product: CALRGGWGVVGELFF.

This chain links TRBV6-1 with TRBJ2-7; 7 bases fit TRBD1. The CDR3 covers 15 residues. Germline-derived CDR1 and CDR2 are MNHNS and SASEGT. The V gene end was trimmed by 4 bases and the J gene end by 4 bases; junction bases not matched to a gene: 10. CDR3: CASSVETGSAYEQYF. The CDR3 DNA reads as TGTGCCAGCAGTGTGGAGACAGGGAGTGCATACGAGCAGTACTTC.

The V call is TRBV6-5, the J call TRBJ1-2; a possible D gene is TRBD1 (5 bases). The CDR3 runs 13 residues. Germline V gene sequence: CDR1 MNHEY, CDR2 SVGAGI. V lost 6 bases and J 6 bases, leaving 14 bases between the germline ends. The CDR3 coding sequence is TGTGCCAGCAGCACCTTTGGGGCTGATGGCTACACCTTC. Amino acid sequence: CASSTFGADGYTF.

The rearrangement uses TRBV6-1 and TRBJ2-7, with 7 nucleotides matching TRBD2. The CDR3 has 14 residues. V was clipped by 5 bases and J by 0 bases; unmatched bases: 4. Germline V gives CDR1 MNHNS, CDR2 SASEGT. The CDR3 sequence: CASSFERDSYEQYF. The CDR3, as DNA: TGTGCCAGCAGTTTTGAGCGGGACTCCTACGAGCAGTACTTC.

This chain connects TRBV7-8 to TRBJ2-3, with TRBD2 matching over 7 bases. Germline V gene sequence: CDR1 SGHVS, CDR2 FQNEAQ. V shed 4 bases, J shed 6 bases, and the junction held 7 bases outside the gene matches. This CDR3 is 14 amino acids long. The CDR3 sequence: CASSSPKLADTQYF. CDR3 in DNA: TGTGCCAGCAGCTCACCGAAACTAGCGGATACGCAGTATTTT.

The chain has TRBV9 and TRBJ2-3; possible D gene TRBD2, 5 bases. CDR3 size: 15 residues. Germline values: CDR1 SGDLS, CDR2 YYNGEE. The germline V and J ends were trimmed by 0 bases and 0 bases, with 8 bases remaining between them. The CDR3 here is CASSVGGPSTDTQYF. CDR3 in DNA: TGTGCCAGCAGCGTAGGCGGGCCTAGCACAGATACGCAGTATTTT. The full variable domain, completed using reference TRBV9 and TRBJ2-3, is DSGVTQTPKHLITATGQRVTLRCSPRSGDLSVYWYQQSLDQGLQFLIQYYNGEERAKGNILERFSAQQFPDLHSELNLSSLELGDSALYFCASSVGGPSTDTQYFGPGTRLTVL.

The chain has TRBV9 and TRBJ2-5, with D uncertain. The CDR3 totals 13 residues. Germline assignment: CDR1 SGDLS and CDR2 YYNGEE. V was trimmed by 1 base and J by 3 bases, leaving 7 bases between them. The CDR3 DNA reads TGTGCCAGCAGCGTAAGTACTGAAGAGACCCAGTACTTC. Amino acid sequence: CASSVSTEETQYF.

This chain links TRBV28 with TRBJ2-7; D gene uncertain. The CDR3 contains 11 residues. The germline CDR1 and CDR2 sequences are MDHEN and SYDVKM. V was cut by 2 bases and J by 4 bases, with 3 bases left in between. The CDR3 protein is CASSLQYEQYF. Written as DNA, the CDR3 is TGTGCCAGCAGTTTACAGTACGAGCAGTACTTC. Full variable domain (rest looked up from reference TRBV28 and TRBJ2-7): DVKVTQSSRYLVKRTGEKVFLECVQDMDHENMFWYRQDPGLGLRLIYFSYDVKMKEKGDIPEGYSVSREKKERFSLILESASTNQTSMYLCASSLQYEQYFGPGTRLTVT.